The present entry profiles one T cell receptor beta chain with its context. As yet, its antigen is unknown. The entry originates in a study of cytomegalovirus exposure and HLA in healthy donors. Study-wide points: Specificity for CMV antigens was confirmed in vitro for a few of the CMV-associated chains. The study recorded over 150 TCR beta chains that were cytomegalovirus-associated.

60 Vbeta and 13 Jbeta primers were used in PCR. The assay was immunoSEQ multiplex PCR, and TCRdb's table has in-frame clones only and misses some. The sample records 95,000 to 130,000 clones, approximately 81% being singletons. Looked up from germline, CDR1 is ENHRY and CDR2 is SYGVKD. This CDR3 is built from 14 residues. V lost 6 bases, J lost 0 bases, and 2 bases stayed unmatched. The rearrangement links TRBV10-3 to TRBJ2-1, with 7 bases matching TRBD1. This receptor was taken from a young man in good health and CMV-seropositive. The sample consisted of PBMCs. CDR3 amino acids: CAIRRGLSYNEQFF. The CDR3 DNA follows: TGTGCCATCAGGAGGGGGCTCTCCTACAATGAGCAGTTCTTC.